Listed below are T cell receptor beta chains from one sample, sequenced in a study of OX40 agonist ivuxolimab in advanced cancers. The repertoire was sequenced with immunoSEQ multiplex PCR; TCRdb's copy has only in-frame clones and lacks some. The sample records around 45,000 clones, approximately 90% being singletons. The material was CD4+ or CD8+ T cells sorted from blood, obtained in a trial of the OX40 agonist ivuxolimab. The receptors shown here come from an adult with an advanced solid tumor such as melanoma, head and neck, liver or kidney cancer. Both conserved end residues are part of each CDR3. Fields, in order: V gene, J gene, clone size, D gene, CDR3 DNA, CDR3 protein. A D gene is named only where the DNA matches it firmly. Where a row states a size, it is once, few, many or the class of an expanded clone; other rows omit it.

TRBV5-1	TRBJ1-2	NA	NA	TGCGCCAGCAGCGATGGACGGGGAAGCTATGGCTACACCTTC	CASSDGRGSYGYTF
TRBV6-4	TRBJ2-5	medium-sized	NA	TGTGCCAGCAGTGACCACGGCGGGGCCCAAGAGACCCAGTACTTC	CASSDHGGAQETQYF
TRBV7-5	TRBJ1-5	once	NA	TGTGTCAGAAGCCCGGAACCCTACGTGGGCAATCAGCCCCAGCATTTT	CVRSPEPYVGNQPQHF
TRBV6-1	TRBJ2-5	NA	NA	TGTGCCAGCAGTGATGGCAGGGTGCGTTTAGAGACCCAGTACTTC	CASSDGRVRLETQYF
TRBV7-9	TRBJ2-2	NA	NA	TGTACCAGCAGCCACCAGGCGGGATTGGACACCGGGGAGCTGTTTTTT	CTSSHQAGLDTGELFF
TRBV10-1	TRBJ2-3	NA	TRBD2	TGCGCCAGCAGTGGGATTAGCGGGGACACAGATACGCAGTATTTT	CASSGISGDTDTQYF
TRBV6-5	TRBJ2-5	NA	NA	TGTGCCAGCAGTAGTGAAAGGTGGGGAGAAGAGACCCAGTACTTC	CASSSERWGEETQYF
TRBV4-1	TRBJ2-3	NA	NA	TGCGCCAGCAGGGGGGATACGCAGTATTTT	CASRGDTQYF
TRBV27	TRBJ2-1	NA	NA	TGTGCCAGCAGTTTAGGGACAACGCACAATGAGCAGTTCTTC	CASSLGTTHNEQFF
TRBV27	TRBJ2-7	NA	NA	TGTGCCAGCAGTTTAAGATCGGGAGAGCAGTACTTC	CASSLRSGEQYF
TRBV5-6	TRBJ2-3	once	NA	TGTGCCAGCAGCCCCCTGGTATCATACGATACGCAGTATTTT	CASSPLVSYDTQYF
TRBV19	TRBJ2-1	NA	TRBD2	TGTGCCGGATCTAGCGGGTATTTCAATGAGCAGTTCTTC	CAGSSGYFNEQFF
TRBV19	TRBJ1-1	NA	TRBD1	TGTGCCAGTAGTATAGGAGGGGGCGCGCCCTTTAGATTTAACACTGAAGCTTTCTTT	CASSIGGGAPFRFNTEAFF
TRBV6-5	TRBJ2-7	NA	NA	TGTGCCAGCAGTCTAGGGACTGCCTACGAGCAGTACTTC	CASSLGTAYEQYF
TRBV28	TRBJ2-2	NA	TRBD1	TGTGCCAGCAGTTTTTTTGGTCAGGGGGCGGGCGGGGAGCTGTTTTTT	CASSFFGQGAGGELFF
TRBV7-2	TRBJ2-4	NA	NA	TGTGCCAGCAGTTGGGGACGGTACCTAAACATTCAGTACTTC	CASSWGRYLNIQYF
TRBV4-3	TRBJ2-7	NA	NA	TGCGCCAGCAGCCAAGATTTAGCGTACGAGCAGTACTTC	CASSQDLAYEQYF
TRBV28	TRBJ2-5	few	NA	TGTGCCAGCAGCCGAACCCCCGGGACGCCTGAACAAGAGACCCAGTACTTC	CASSRTPGTPEQETQYF
TRBV2	TRBJ2-1	NA	NA	TGTGCCAGCAGTGAAGAGGAGGGATCCTACAATGAGCAGTTCTTC	CASSEEEGSYNEQFF
TRBV4-1	TRBJ2-3	NA	NA	TGCGCCAGCAGCTACACCGCTGACACAGATACGCAGTATTTT	CASSYTADTDTQYF
TRBV27	TRBJ2-5	NA	TRBD1	TGTGCCAGCAAGCAGTGGACAGGGATTCAAGAGACCCAGTACTTC	CASKQWTGIQETQYF
TRBV4-3	TRBJ2-7	once	NA	TGCGCCAGCAGCCAAGGGTCCTCCGGTGAGGCCACTTACGAGCAGTACTTC	CASSQGSSGEATYEQYF
TRBV6-4	TRBJ1-1	NA	NA	TGTGCCAGCAATGAGAGGGAAGGGGCTGAAGCTTTCTTT	CASNEREGAEAFF
TRBV7-6	TRBJ2-7	NA	NA	TGTGCCAGCAGCTTACCAGGCCCGAACGAGCAGTACTTC	CASSLPGPNEQYF
TRBV15	TRBJ1-6	NA	NA	TGTGCCACCAGCAGAGGTGGGCTATCGGAGACACCCCTCCACTTT	CATSRGGLSETPLHF
TRBV10-3	TRBJ1-2	NA	NA	TGTGCCATCAGTGAGCCGGGAGAGACCTATGGCTACACCTTC	CAISEPGETYGYTF
TRBV7-7	TRBJ2-1	NA	TRBD2	TGTGCCAGCAGCGTCAGTAGCGGGGCATCCTACAATGAGCAGTTCTTC	CASSVSSGASYNEQFF
TRBV9	TRBJ2-1	NA	TRBD1	TGTGCCAGCAGCGCCCGGGACAGTGGCAATGAGCAGTTCTTC	CASSARDSGNEQFF
TRBV27	TRBJ2-5	NA	NA	TGTGCCAGCAGTTTCCAAGGGATTTTGGGAGAGACCCAGTACTTC	CASSFQGILGETQYF
TRBV28	TRBJ1-2	NA	TRBD1	TGTGCCAGCAGTTTAATCCGGACAGGGTCCCTATTGTTC	CASSLIRTGSLLF
TRBV27	TRBJ2-5	NA	NA	TGTGCCAGCAGAGCCCAAGAGACCCAGTACTTC	CASRAQETQYF
TRBV19	TRBJ2-2	NA	TRBD2	TGTGCCAGTAGTTCGCCGGGACTACCGAACACCGGGGAGCTGTTTTTT	CASSSPGLPNTGELFF
TRBV12-5	TRBJ2-1	NA	NA	TGTGCTAGTGGCTATGACCGGGGGGCCGTCGATGAGCAGTTCTTC	CASGYDRGAVDEQFF
TRBV11-2	TRBJ2-5	NA	NA	TGTGCCAGCAGCTCAAGACAGTCTGTCGAAGAGACCCAGTACTTC	CASSSRQSVEETQYF
TRBV7-2	TRBJ1-6	few	NA	TGTGCCAGCACGAGGGTCCTCCCCTCACCCCTCCACTTT	CASTRVLPSPLHF
TRBV27	TRBJ2-3	NA	NA	TGTGCCAGCAGTTGGGCTAGCACAGATACGCAGTATTTT	CASSWASTDTQYF
TRBV7-8	TRBJ1-5	once	NA	TGTGCCAGCAGCGATCAGACATTTATCCGGCCCCAGCATTTT	CASSDQTFIRPQHF
TRBV28	TRBJ2-3	NA	TRBD2	TGTGCCAGCAGTTACGCCGCTAGCGGGAGGCCTAGCACAGATACGCAGTATTTT	CASSYAASGRPSTDTQYF
TRBV5-1	TRBJ1-1	NA	TRBD1	TGCGCCAGCAGCTTGGGGACAGGGGGGAACACTGAAGCTTTCTTT	CASSLGTGGNTEAFF
TRBV6-5	TRBJ1-2	NA	NA	TGTGCCAGCAGTTACGGAAGCCTCTACACCTTC	CASSYGSLYTF
TRBV4-1	TRBJ1-5	NA	NA	TGCGCCAGCAGCCATGAGGCGAGTTCCTATAGCAATCAGCCCCAGCATTTT	CASSHEASSYSNQPQHF
TRBV7-9	TRBJ1-1	NA	NA	TGTGCCAGCAGCTTAGCGCTGTGGACTGAAGCTTTCTTT	CASSLALWTEAFF
TRBV25-1	TRBJ2-1	NA	NA	TGTGCCAGCTTATCGGACACTTTTTTCTACAATGAGCAGTTCTTC	CASLSDTFFYNEQFF
TRBV10-1	TRBJ2-7	NA	NA	TGCGCCAGCAGTTCTAGGGGCTTGGAGTACGAGCAGTACTTC	CASSSRGLEYEQYF
TRBV4-2	TRBJ2-3	NA	NA	TGTGCCAGCAGCCAAGAGACAAGCATGGGGGTCGACGCAGATACGCAGTATTTT	CASSQETSMGVDADTQYF
TRBV6-5	TRBJ1-1	NA	NA	TGTGCCAGCAGAGACACCCTCAACACTGAAGCTTTCTTT	CASRDTLNTEAFF
TRBV7-8	TRBJ2-1	NA	TRBD1	TGTGCCAGCAGCTCCATGACAGGGGACAATGAGCAGTTCTTC	CASSSMTGDNEQFF
TRBV28	TRBJ1-2	once	NA	TGTGCCAGCAGTTTAAGGGGATTTTTATATGGCTACACCTTC	CASSLRGFLYGYTF